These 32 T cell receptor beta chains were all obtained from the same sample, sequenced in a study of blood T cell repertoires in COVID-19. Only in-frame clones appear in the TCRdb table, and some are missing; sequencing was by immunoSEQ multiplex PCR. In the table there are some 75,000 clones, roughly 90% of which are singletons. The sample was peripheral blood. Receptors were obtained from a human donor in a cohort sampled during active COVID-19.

In DNA, the CDR3 is TGTGCCAGCCGGGGCACAGGGATGGGGAACATTCAGTACTTC. Translation: CASRGTGMGNIQYF. The J gene is TRBJ2-4, the V gene TRBV7-8; possible D gene TRBD1, 6 bases. Looked up from germline, CDR1 is SGHVS and CDR2 is FQNEAQ. This CDR3 region has 14 residues. V was trimmed by 8 bases and J by 7 bases, leaving 18 bases between them.

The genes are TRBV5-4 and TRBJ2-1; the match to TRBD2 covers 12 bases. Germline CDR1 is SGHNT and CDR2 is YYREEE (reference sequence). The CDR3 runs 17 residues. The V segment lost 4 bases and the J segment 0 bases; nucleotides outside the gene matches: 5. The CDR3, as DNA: TGTGCCAGCAGCCATCTAGCGGGGGGGAACTCCTACAATGAGCAGTTCTTC. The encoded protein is CASSHLAGGNSYNEQFF.

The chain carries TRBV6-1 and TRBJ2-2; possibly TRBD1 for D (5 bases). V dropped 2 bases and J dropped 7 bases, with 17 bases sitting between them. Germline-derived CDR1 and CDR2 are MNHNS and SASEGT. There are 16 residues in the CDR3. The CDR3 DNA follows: TGTGCCAGCAGTGAAAATTACGGACACTCGGGCGGGGAGCTGTTTTTT. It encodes CASSENYGHSGGELFF.

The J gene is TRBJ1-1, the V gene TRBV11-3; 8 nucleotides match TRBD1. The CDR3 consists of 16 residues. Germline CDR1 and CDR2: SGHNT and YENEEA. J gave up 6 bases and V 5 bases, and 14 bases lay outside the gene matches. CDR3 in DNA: TGTGCCAGCAGCCCCGGACAGGGTGGTATTTTGGCTGAAGCTTTCTTT. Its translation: CASSPGQGGILAEAFF.

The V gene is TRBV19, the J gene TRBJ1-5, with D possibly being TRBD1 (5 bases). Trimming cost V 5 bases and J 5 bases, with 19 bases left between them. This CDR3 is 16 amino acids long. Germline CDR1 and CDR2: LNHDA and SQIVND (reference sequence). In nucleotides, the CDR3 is TGTGCCAGTAGTCGGGGGAAGGGGAATTTGGATCAGCCCCAGCATTTT. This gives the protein CASSRGKGNLDQPQHF.

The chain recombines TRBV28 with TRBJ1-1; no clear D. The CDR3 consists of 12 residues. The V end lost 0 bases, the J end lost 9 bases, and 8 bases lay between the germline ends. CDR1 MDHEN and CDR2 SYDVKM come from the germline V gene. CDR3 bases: TGTGCCAGCAGTTTATGGACGACAAAAGCTTTCTTT. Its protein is CASSLWTTKAFF.

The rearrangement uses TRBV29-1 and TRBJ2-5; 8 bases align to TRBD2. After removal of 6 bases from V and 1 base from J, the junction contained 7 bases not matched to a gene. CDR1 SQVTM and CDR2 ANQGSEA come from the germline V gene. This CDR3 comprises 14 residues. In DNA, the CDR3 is TGCAGCGTGTCCGGGACTAGTCCCCAAGAGACCCAGTACTTC. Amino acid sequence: CSVSGTSPQETQYF.

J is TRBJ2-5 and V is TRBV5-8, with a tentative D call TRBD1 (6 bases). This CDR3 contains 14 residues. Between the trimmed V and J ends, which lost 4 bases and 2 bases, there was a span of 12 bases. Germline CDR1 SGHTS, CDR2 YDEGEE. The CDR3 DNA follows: TGTGCCAGCAGCCGTACCGGACAGCAAGAGACCCAGTACTTC. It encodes CASSRTGQQETQYF. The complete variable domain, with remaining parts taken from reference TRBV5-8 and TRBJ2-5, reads EAGVTQSPTHLIKTRGQQATLRCSPISGHTSVYWYQQALGLGLQFLLWYDEGEERNRGNFPPRFSGRQFPNYSSELNVNALELEDSALYLCASSRTGQQETQYFGPGTRLLVL.

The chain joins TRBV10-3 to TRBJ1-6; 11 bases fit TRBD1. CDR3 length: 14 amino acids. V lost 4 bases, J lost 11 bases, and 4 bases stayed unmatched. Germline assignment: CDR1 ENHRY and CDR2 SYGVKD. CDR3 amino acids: CAISGGGQGAPLHF. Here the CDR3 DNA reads TGTGCCATCAGTGGGGGGGGACAGGGGGCACCCCTCCACTTT.

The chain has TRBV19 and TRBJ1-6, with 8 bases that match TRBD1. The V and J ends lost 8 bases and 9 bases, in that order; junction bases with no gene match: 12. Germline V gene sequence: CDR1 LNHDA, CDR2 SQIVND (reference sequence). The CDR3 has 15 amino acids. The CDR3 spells CASHQGQGLGSPLHF. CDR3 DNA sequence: TGTGCCAGTCATCAAGGACAGGGATTGGGTTCACCCCTCCACTTT.

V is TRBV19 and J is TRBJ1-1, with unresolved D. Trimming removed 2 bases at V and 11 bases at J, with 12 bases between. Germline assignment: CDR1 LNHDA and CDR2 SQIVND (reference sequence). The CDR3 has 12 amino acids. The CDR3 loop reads CASSIPEWFAFF. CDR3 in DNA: TGTGCCAGTAGTATACCGGAGTGGTTCGCTTTCTTT.

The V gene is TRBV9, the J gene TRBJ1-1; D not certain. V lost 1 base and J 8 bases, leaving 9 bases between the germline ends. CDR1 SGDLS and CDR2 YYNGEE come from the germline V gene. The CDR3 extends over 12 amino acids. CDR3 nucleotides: TGTGCCAGCAGCGTACCTCCGGGGGAAGCTTTCTTT. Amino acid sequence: CASSVPPGEAFF.

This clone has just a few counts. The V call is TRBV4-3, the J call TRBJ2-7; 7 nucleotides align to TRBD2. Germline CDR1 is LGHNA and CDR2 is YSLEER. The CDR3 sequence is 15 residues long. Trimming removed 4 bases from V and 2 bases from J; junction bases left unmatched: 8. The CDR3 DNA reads TGCGCCAGCAGCCCCCAGATGGGGGGGACCTACGAGCAGTACTTC. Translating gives CASSPQMGGTYEQYF.

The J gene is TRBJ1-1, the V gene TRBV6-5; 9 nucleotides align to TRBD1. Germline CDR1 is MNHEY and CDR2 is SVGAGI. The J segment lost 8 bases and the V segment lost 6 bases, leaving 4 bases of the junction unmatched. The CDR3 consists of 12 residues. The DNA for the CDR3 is TGTGCCAGCAGACCTGACAGGGGGGAAGCTTTCTTT. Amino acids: CASRPDRGEAFF.

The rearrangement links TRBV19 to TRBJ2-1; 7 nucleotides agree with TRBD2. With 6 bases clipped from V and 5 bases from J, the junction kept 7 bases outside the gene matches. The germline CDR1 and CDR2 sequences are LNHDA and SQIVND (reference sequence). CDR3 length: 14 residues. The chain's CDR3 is CASSHWGGNNEQFF. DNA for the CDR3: TGTGCCAGTAGCCACTGGGGGGGAAACAATGAGCAGTTCTTC.

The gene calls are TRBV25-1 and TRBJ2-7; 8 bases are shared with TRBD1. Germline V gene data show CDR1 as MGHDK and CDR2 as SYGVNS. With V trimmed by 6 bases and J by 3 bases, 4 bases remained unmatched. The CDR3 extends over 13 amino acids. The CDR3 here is CASRDRANYEQYF. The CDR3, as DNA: TGTGCCAGCAGGGACAGGGCCAACTACGAGCAGTACTTC.

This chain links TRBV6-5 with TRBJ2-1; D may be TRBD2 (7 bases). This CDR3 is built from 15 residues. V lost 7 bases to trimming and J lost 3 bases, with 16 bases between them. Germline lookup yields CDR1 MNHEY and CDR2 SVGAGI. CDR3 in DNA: TGTGCCAGCACCGAGGGAGGGGGGGGCTACAATGAGCAGTTCTTC. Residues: CASTEGGGGYNEQFF.

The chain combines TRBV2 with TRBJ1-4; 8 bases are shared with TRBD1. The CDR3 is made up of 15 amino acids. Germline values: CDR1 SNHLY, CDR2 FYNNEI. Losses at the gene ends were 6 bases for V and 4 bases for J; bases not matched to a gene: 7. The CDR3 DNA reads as TGTGCCAGCAGGTTCGACAGGGGCAATAATGAAAAACTGTTTTTT. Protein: CASRFDRGNNEKLFF.

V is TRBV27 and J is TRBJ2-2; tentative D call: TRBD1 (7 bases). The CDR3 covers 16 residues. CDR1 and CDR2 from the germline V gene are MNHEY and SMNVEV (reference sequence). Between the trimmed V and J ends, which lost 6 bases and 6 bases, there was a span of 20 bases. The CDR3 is CASSLLRGTASGELFF. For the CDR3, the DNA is TGTGCCAGCAGCCTGCTTCGGGGGACAGCCTCCGGGGAGCTGTTTTTT.

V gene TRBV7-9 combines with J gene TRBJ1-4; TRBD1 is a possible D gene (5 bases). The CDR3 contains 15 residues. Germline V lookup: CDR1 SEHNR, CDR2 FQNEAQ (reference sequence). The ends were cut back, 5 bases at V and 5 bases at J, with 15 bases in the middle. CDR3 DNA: TGTGCCAGCAGCCCCTTGGGGCAGGGAAATGAAAAACTGTTTTTT. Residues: CASSPLGQGNEKLFF.

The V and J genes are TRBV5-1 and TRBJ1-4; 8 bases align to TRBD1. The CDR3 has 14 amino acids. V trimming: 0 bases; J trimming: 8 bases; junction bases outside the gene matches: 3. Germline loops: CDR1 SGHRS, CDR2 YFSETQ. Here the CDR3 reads CASSLGTGLEKLFF. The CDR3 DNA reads TGCGCCAGCAGCTTGGGGACAGGGTTGGAAAAACTGTTTTTT.

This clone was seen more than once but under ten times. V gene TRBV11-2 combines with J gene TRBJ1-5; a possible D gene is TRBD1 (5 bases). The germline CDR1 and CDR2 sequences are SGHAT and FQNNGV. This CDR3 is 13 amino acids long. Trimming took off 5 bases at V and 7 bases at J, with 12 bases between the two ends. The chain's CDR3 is CASSNQGGQPQHF. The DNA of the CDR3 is TGTGCCAGCAGCAATCAGGGAGGACAGCCCCAGCATTTT.

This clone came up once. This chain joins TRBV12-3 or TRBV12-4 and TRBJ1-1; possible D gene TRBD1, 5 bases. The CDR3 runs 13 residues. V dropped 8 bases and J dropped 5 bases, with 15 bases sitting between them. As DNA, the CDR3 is TGTGCCAGCGTTGCCCCAGGGTTGACTGAAGCTTTCTTT. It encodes CASVAPGLTEAFF.

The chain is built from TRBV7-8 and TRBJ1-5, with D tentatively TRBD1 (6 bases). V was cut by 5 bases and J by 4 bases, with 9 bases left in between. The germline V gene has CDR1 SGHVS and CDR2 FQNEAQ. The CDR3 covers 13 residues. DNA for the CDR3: TGTGCCAGCAGCCAGGACAGAAATCAGCCCCAGCATTTT. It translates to CASSQDRNQPQHF.

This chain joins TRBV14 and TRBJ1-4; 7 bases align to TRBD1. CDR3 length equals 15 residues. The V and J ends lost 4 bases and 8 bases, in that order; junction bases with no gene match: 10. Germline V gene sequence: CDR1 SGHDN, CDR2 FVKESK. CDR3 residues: CASSLGGGAREKLFF. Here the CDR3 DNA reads TGTGCCAGCAGCCTCGGAGGGGGCGCACGAGAAAAACTGTTTTTT.

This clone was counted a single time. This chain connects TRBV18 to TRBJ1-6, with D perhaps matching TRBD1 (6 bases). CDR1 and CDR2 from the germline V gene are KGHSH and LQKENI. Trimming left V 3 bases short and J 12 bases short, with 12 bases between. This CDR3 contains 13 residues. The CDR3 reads CASSPRTDGPLHF. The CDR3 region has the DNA TGTGCCAGCTCACCCCGGACAGATGGACCCCTCCACTTT. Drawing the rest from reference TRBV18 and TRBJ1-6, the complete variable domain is NAGVMQNPRHLVRRRGQEARLRCSPMKGHSHVYWYRQLPEEGLKFMVYLQKENIIDESGMPKERFSAEFPKEGPSILRIQQVVRGDSAAYFCASSPRTDGPLHFGNGTRLTVT.

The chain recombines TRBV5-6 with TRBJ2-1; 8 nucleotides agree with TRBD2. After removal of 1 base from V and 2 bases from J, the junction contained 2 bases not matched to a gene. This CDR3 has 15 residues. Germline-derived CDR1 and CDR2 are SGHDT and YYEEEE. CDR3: CASSLPGGTYNEQFF. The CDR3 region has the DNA TGTGCCAGCAGCTTGCCGGGGGGGACCTACAATGAGCAGTTCTTC.

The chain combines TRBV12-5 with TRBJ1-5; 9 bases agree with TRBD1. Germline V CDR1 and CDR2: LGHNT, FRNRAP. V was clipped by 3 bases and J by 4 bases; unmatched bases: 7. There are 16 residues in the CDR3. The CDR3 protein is CASGFAPDRGNQPQHF. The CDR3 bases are TGTGCTAGTGGTTTCGCCCCGGACAGGGGAAATCAGCCCCAGCATTTT. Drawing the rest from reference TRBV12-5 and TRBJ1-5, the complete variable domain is DARVTQTPRHKVTEMGQEVTMRCQPILGHNTVFWYRQTMMQGLELLAYFRNRAPLDDSGMPKDRFSAEMPDATLATLKIQPSEPRDSAVYFCASGFAPDRGNQPQHFGDGTRLSIL.

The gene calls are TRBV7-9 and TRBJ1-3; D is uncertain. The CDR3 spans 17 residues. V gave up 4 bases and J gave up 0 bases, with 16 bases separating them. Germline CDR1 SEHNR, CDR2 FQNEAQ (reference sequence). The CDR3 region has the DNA TGTGCCAGCAGCTCAAAGGTCGGGTTTATCTCTGGAAACACCATATATTTT. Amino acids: CASSSKVGFISGNTIYF.

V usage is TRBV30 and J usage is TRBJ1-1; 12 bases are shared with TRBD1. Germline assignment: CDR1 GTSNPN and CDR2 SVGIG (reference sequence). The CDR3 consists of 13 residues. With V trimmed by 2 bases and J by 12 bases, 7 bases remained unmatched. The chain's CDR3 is CAWSLPRDRGPFF. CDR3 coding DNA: TGTGCCTGGAGTCTCCCCCGGGACAGGGGGCCTTTCTTT.

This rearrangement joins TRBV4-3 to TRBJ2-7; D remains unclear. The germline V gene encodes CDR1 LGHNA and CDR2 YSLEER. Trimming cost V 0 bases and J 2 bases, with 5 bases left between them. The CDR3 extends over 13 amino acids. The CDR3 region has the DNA TGCGCCAGCAGCCAAGACAGAACCTACGAGCAGTACTTC. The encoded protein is CASSQDRTYEQYF.

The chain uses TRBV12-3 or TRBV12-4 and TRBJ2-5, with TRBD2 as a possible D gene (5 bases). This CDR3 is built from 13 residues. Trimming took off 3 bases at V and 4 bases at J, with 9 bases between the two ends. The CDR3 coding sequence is TGTGCCAGCAGTTTCCTCGAGGGAGAGACCCAGTACTTC. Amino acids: CASSFLEGETQYF.